The TCR beta chain described here comes from a study of shared clonotypes between healthy human individuals. Study at large: Serving as donors were a couple of women and three men, whose ages spanned 18 to 49.

Terminally differentiated effector memory CD45RA+ cells were left out of the naive CD8 fraction, which was CD45RO-negative and positively selected for CCR7. Every subset's genomic DNA went evenly onto several immunoSEQ plates. Approximately 210 ng DNA, around 30,000 T cell genomes, went into each sorted-subset replicate PCR. The data were produced by immunoSEQ multiplex PCR, yet TCRdb's version contains in-frame clones alone and is incomplete. The table has 750,000 to 1,000,000 clones, 80% to 95% seen once. Per germline, CDR1 SEHNR and CDR2 FQNEAQ (reference sequence). This CDR3 is built from 12 residues. V gave up 0 bases and J gave up 6 bases, with 6 bases separating them. Concerning this clone: Its target is unknown. This same CDR3 is encoded by further DNA sequences in the sample.

General study results and limits: Measured sharing among donors was expected to vary with sequencing depth.

The V gene is TRBV7-9, the J gene TRBJ2-7; D remains ambiguous. Sequences were obtained from naive CD8+ T cells sorted from blood. The receptor's source is a man aged 25-45 years in good health. CDR3 in amino acids: CASSLAGVEQYF. The CDR3 nucleotides are TGTGCCAGCAGCTTAGCTGGGGTCGAGCAGTACTTC. Full variable domain (remainder filled in from reference TRBV7-9 and TRBJ2-7): DTGVSQNPRHKITKRGQNVTFRCDPISEHNRLYWYRQTLGQGPEFLTYFQNEAQLEKSRLLSDRFSAERPKGSFSTLEIQRTEQGDSAMYLCASSLAGVEQYFGPGTRLTVT.